The clone carrying this T cell receptor beta chain was recorded a few times. The target antigen is unknown. The record originates from a study of T-cell memory formation after mild COVID-19. TCRdb re-called the 5' RACE reads through MiXCR, storing one row per CDR3 protein. The sample lists roughly 450,000 distinct CDR3 sequences; under 20% were seen once. The ends lost 8 bases at V and 7 bases at J; junction bases unmatched: 13. Germline CDR1 and CDR2: MDHEN and SYDVKM. This CDR3 is built from 15 residues. Whole-study findings and limits: Clonal second-wave expansions that peaked on day 37 had unconfirmed SARS-CoV-2 specificity.

The receptor comes from a man aged 18 to 35 who had mild COVID-19 (a few samples of this study predate the infection). Cell type and time point are not known. Input material: PBMCs or a T cell subset sorted from them (not recorded which). V and J are TRBV28 and TRBJ2-2; TRBD2 aligns across 7 bases. The DNA of the CDR3 is TGTGCCAGCTTCTTAGCGGGCGCAGGATTCGGGGAGCTGTTTTTT. As protein: CASFLAGAGFGELFF.